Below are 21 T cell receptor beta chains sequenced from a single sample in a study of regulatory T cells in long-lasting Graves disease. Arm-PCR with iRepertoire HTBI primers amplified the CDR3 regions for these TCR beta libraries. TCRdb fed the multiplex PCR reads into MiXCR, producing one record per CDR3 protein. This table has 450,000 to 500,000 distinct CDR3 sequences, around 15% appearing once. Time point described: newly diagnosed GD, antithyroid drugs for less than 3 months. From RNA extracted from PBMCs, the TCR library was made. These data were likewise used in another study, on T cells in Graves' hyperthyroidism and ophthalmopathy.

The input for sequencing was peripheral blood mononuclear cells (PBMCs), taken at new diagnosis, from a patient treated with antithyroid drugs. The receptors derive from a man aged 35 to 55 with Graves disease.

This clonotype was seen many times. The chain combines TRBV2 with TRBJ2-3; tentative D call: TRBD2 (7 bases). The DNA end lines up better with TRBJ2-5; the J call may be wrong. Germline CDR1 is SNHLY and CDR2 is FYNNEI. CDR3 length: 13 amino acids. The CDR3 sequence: CATVGAGAETQYF. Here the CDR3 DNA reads TGTGCCACTGTGGGGGCGGGAGCAGAGACCCAGTACTTC.

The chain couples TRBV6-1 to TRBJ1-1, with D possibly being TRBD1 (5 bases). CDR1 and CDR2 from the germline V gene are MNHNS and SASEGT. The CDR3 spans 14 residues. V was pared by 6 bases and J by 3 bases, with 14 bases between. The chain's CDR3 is CASSSRRGDTEAFF. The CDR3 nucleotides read TGTGCCAGCAGCTCGAGGCGGGGGGACACTGAAGCTTTCTTT.

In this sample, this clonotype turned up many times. CDR3 amino acids: CASSYPDFSLRGGTEAFF. As DNA, the CDR3 is TGTGCCAGCAGTTATCCCGATTTCTCTCTCAGGGGAGGGACTGAAGCTTTCTTT. The chain recombines TRBV28 with TRBJ1-1; tentatively, D is TRBD1 (6 bases). Germline V CDR1 and CDR2: MDHEN, SYDVKM. The CDR3 covers 18 residues. Trimming took off 4 bases at V and 5 bases at J, with 26 bases between the two ends. Combining the CDR3 with reference TRBV28 and TRBJ1-1 gives the whole variable domain DVKVTQSSRYLVKRTGEKVFLECVQDMDHENMFWYRQDPGLGLRLIYFSYDVKMKEKGDIPEGYSVSREKKERFSLILESASTNQTSMYLCASSYPDFSLRGGTEAFFGQGTRLTVV.

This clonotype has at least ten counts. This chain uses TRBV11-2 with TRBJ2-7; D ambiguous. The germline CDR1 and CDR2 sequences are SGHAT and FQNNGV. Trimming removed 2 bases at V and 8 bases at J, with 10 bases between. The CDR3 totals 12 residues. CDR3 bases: TGTGCCAGCAGCTTACAGGAAACTCAGCAGTACTTC. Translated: CASSLQETQQYF.

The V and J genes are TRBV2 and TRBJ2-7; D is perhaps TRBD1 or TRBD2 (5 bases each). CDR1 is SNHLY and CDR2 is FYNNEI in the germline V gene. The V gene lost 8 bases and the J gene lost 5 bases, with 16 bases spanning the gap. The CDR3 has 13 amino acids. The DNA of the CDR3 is TGTGCCAGCCCTCTAGGGGAGTTCGACGAGCAGTACTTC. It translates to CASPLGEFDEQYF.

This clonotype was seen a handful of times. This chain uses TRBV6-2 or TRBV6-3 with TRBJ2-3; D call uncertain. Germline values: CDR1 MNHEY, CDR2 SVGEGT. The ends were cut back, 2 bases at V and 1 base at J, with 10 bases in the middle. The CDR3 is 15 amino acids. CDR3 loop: CASSYPGRGTDTQYF. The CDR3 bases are TGTGCCAGCAGTTACCCAGGCCGCGGCACAGATACGCAGTATTTT.

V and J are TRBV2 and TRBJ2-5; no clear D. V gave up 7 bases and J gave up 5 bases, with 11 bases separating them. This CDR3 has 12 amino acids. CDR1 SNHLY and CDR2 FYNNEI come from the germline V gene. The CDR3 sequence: CASIGKVETQYF. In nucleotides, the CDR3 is TGTGCCAGCATTGGGAAGGTGGAGACCCAGTACTTC.

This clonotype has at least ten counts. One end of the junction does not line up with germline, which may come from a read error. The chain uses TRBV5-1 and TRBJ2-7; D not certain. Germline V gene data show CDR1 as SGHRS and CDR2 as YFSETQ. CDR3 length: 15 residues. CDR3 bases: TGTGCCAGCAGCTCCCTCGGTGAGGACCTTAACGAGCAGTACTTC. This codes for CASSSLGEDLNEQYF. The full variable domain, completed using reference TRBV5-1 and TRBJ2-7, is KAGVTQTPRYLIKTRGQQVTLSCSPISGHRSVSWYQQTPGQGLQFLFEYFSETQRNKGNFPGRFSGRQFSNSRSEMNVSTLELGDSALYLCASSSLGEDLNEQYFGPGTRLTVT.

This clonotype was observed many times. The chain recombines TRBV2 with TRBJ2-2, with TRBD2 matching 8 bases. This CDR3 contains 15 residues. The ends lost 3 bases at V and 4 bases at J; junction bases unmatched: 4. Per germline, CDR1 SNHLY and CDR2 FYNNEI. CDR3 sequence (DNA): TGTGCCAGCAGTGAGAGCGGGAGAGGCACCGGGGAGCTGTTTTTT. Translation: CASSESGRGTGELFF.

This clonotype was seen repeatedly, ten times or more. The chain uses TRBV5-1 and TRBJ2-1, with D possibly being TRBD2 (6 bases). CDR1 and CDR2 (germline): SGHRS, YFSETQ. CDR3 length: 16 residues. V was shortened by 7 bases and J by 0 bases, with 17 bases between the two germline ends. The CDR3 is CASSNTAGSSYNEQFF. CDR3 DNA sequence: TGCGCCAGCTCGAATACAGCGGGCAGCTCCTACAATGAGCAGTTCTTC.

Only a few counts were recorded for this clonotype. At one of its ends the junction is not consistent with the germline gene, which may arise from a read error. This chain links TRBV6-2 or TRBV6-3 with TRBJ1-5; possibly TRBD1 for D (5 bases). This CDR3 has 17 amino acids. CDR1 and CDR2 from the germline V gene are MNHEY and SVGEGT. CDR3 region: CASSYGGRQGSNQPQHF. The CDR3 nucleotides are TGTGCCAGCAGTTACGGCGGTCGCCAGGGTAGCAATCAGCCTCAGCATTTT.

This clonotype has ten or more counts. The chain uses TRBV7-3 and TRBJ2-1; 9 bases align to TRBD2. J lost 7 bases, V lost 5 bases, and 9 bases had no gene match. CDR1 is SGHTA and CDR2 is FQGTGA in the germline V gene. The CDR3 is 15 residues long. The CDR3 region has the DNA TGTGCCAGCAGCAATATAGCGGGAGTTGGTAATGAGCAGTTCTTC. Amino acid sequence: CASSNIAGVGNEQFF.

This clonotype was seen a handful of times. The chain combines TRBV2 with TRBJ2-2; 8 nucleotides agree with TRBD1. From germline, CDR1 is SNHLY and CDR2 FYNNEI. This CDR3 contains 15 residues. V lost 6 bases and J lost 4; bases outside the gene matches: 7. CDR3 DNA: TGTGCCAGCAGAGGCCGGACAGGGATCACCGGGGAGCTGTTTTTT. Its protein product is CASRGRTGITGELFF.

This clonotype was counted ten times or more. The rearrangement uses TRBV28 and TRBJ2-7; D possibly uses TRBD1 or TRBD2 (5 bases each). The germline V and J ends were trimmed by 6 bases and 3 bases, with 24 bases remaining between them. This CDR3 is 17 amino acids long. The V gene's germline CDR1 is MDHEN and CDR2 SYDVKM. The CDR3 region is CASSSTTRWGYDYEQYF. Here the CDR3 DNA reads TGTGCCAGCAGCTCCACCACTCGCTGGGGGTATGACTACGAGCAGTACTTC.

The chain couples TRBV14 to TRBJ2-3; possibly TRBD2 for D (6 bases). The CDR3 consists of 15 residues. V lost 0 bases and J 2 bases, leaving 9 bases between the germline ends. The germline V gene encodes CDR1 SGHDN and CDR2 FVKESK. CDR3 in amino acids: CASSQDRGFTDTQYF. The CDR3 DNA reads TGTGCCAGCAGCCAAGATCGGGGGTTCACAGATACGCAGTATTTT. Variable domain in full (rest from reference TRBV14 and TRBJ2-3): EAGVTQFPSHSVIEKGQTVTLRCDPISGHDNLYWYRRVMGKEIKFLLHFVKESKQDESGMPNNRFLAERTGGTYSTLKVQPAELEDSGVYFCASSQDRGFTDTQYFGPGTRLTVL.

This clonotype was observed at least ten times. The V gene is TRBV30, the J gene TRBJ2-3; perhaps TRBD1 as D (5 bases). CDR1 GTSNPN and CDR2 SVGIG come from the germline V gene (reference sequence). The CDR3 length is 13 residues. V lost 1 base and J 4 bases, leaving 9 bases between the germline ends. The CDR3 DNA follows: TGTGCCTGGAGTGGGGGCTTGTCAGATACGCAGTATTTT. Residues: CAWSGGLSDTQYF.

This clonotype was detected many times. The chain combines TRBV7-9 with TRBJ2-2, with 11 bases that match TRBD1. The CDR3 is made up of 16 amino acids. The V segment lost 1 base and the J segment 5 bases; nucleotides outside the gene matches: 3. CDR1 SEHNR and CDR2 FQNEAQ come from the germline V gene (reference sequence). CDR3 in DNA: TGTGCCAGCAGCTTAGGCGGGACAGGGGGAACCGGGGAGCTGTTTTTT. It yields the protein CASSLGGTGGTGELFF.

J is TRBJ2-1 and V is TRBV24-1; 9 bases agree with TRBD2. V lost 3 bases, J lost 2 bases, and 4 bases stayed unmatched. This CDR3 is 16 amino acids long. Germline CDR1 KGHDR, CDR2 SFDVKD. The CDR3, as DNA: TGTGCCACCAGTGATCCTAGCGGGATTACCTACAATGAGCAGTTCTTC. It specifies CATSDPSGITYNEQFF.

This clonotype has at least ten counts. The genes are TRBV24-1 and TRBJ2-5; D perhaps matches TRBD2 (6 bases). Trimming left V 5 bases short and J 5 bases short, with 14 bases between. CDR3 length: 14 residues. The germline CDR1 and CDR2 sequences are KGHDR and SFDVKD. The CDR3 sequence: CATSGLGGGETQYF. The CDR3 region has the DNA TGTGCCACCAGTGGGCTGGGGGGAGGCGAGACCCAGTACTTC.

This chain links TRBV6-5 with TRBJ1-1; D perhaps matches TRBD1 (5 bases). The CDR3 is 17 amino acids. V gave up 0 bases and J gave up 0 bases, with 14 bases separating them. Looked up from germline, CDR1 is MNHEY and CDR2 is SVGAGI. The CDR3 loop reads CASSYSFGQRMNTEAFF. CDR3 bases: TGTGCCAGCAGTTACTCGTTTGGACAACGAATGAACACTGAAGCTTTCTTT.

CDR3 amino acids: CSVEKGNEQFF. The CDR3 nucleotides read TGCAGCGTTGAAAAGGGGAATGAGCAGTTCTTC. The rearrangement uses TRBV29-1 and TRBJ2-1; possibly TRBD1 for D (5 bases). CDR1 and CDR2 (germline): SQVTM, ANQGSEA. This CDR3 has 11 amino acids. Trimming cost V 2 bases and J 7 bases, with 6 bases left between them.